This is a list of T cell receptor beta chains from one sample in a study of T cells in Graves' hyperthyroidism and ophthalmopathy. Using its own MiXCR run on the multiplex PCR reads, TCRdb lists one record per CDR3 protein. This sample has fewer than 500,000 distinct CDR3 sequences, with roughly 15% found just once. Specimen: blood. Source of these receptors: a man between 18 and 35 years old with Graves' ophthalmopathy. CDR3s include the opening cysteine and the closing phenylalanine or tryptophan. Each record gives: J gene, clone size, CDR3 length, V gene, D gene, CDR3 DNA, CDR3 protein. A D gene is named only where the DNA matches it firmly. Some rows have no size entry. The others give once, few or many, or a class for an expanded clone.

J gene: TRBJ2-7; clone size: many; CDR3 length: 12; V gene: TRBV29-1; D gene: NA; CDR3 DNA: TGCAGCGTGGCGGACGGAACCTACGAGCAGTACTTC; CDR3 protein: CSVADGTYEQYF
J gene: TRBJ2-1; clone size: many; CDR3 length: 14; V gene: TRBV7-2; D gene: NA; CDR3 DNA: TGTGCCAGCAGTTCCAGGGGTGTATTCAATGAGCAGTTCTTC; CDR3 protein: CASSSRGVFNEQFF
J gene: TRBJ2-7; clone size: NA; CDR3 length: 13; V gene: TRBV20-1; D gene: NA; CDR3 DNA: TGCAGTGCTAGAGATAACAGGCTTTACGAGCAGTACTTC; CDR3 protein: CSARDNRLYEQYF
J gene: TRBJ2-1; clone size: few; CDR3 length: 18; V gene: TRBV7-9; D gene: TRBD2; CDR3 DNA: TGTGCCAGCGCCCTTAGTAGGACTAGCGGGAGGGCCAAGGATGAGCAGTTCTTC; CDR3 protein: CASALSRTSGRAKDEQFF
J gene: TRBJ2-3; clone size: few; CDR3 length: 15; V gene: TRBV24-1; D gene: NA; CDR3 DNA: TGTGCCACCAGTGATTTGGGGCGGGCCACAGATACGCAGTATTTT; CDR3 protein: CATSDLGRATDTQYF
J gene: TRBJ1-1; clone size: many; CDR3 length: 14; V gene: TRBV5-1; D gene: TRBD1; CDR3 DNA: TGTGCCAGCAGCCTCGGGACAGTGAACACTGAAGCTTTCTTT; CDR3 protein: CASSLGTVNTEAFF
J gene: TRBJ2-3; clone size: many; CDR3 length: 14; V gene: TRBV7-2; D gene: NA; CDR3 DNA: TGTGCCAGCAGCCACTACAAGAGCACAGATACGCAGTATTTT; CDR3 protein: CASSHYKSTDTQYF
J gene: TRBJ1-2; clone size: many; CDR3 length: 14; V gene: TRBV27; D gene: NA; CDR3 DNA: TGTGCCAGCAGTTTATCGTTCAGGCCCTATGGCTACACCTTC; CDR3 protein: CASSLSFRPYGYTF
J gene: TRBJ2-2; clone size: many; CDR3 length: 15; V gene: TRBV6-2/TRBV6-3; D gene: TRBD2; CDR3 DNA: TGTGCCAGCAGCCTTTTAGCGGGGAACACCGGGGAGCTGTTTTTT; CDR3 protein: CASSLLAGNTGELFF
J gene: TRBJ2-1; clone size: many; CDR3 length: 14; V gene: TRBV29-1; D gene: TRBD1; CDR3 DNA: TGCAGCGTCTTACCGGGACAGGGAAACAATGAGCAGTTCTTC; CDR3 protein: CSVLPGQGNNEQFF
J gene: TRBJ2-7; clone size: many; CDR3 length: 15; V gene: TRBV7-2; D gene: NA; CDR3 DNA: TGTGCCAGCAGCACGGGCCCCGTCGGCGATTACGAGCAGTACTTC; CDR3 protein: CASSTGPVGDYEQYF
J gene: TRBJ2-7; clone size: many; CDR3 length: 15; V gene: TRBV7-2; D gene: NA; CDR3 DNA: TGTGCCAGCAGCTGGGGGGCAGGGCCGGGGGAAGAGCAGTACTTC; CDR3 protein: CASSWGAGPGEEQYF
J gene: TRBJ2-1; clone size: many; CDR3 length: 16; V gene: TRBV24-1; D gene: TRBD1; CDR3 DNA: TGTGCCACCAGTGAAGCCGGGACAGGGAGGGACAATGAGCAGTTCTTC; CDR3 protein: CATSEAGTGRDNEQFF
J gene: TRBJ2-3; clone size: many; CDR3 length: 13; V gene: TRBV7-3; D gene: TRBD1; CDR3 DNA: TGTGCCAGCAGCTCCCAGGGGGCAGATACGCAGTATTTT; CDR3 protein: CASSSQGADTQYF
J gene: TRBJ1-2; clone size: many; CDR3 length: 13; V gene: TRBV7-9; D gene: NA; CDR3 DNA: TGTGCCAGCAGCGAAAAGAGAAACTATGGCTACACCTTC; CDR3 protein: CASSEKRNYGYTF
J gene: TRBJ2-2; clone size: many; CDR3 length: 13; V gene: TRBV24-1; D gene: NA; CDR3 DNA: TGTGCCACCGAGGAGGGGAACACCGGGGAGCTGTTTTTT; CDR3 protein: CATEEGNTGELFF
J gene: TRBJ2-3; clone size: many; CDR3 length: 15; V gene: TRBV5-1; D gene: NA; CDR3 DNA: TGCGCCAGCAGCTTGGAAGGCTGGTTCACAGATACGCAGTATTTT; CDR3 protein: CASSLEGWFTDTQYF
J gene: TRBJ2-3; clone size: many; CDR3 length: 13; V gene: TRBV20-1; D gene: TRBD1; CDR3 DNA: TGCAGTGCCGGACAGGTGGGGACAGATACGCAGTATTTT; CDR3 protein: CSAGQVGTDTQYF
J gene: TRBJ2-3; clone size: many; CDR3 length: 14; V gene: TRBV11-3; D gene: TRBD1; CDR3 DNA: TGTGCCAGCAGCCACAGGGGGCTAACAGATACGCAGTATTTT; CDR3 protein: CASSHRGLTDTQYF
J gene: TRBJ2-2; clone size: many; CDR3 length: 15; V gene: TRBV11-2; D gene: NA; CDR3 DNA: TGTGCCAGCACCCCCGCGGAGATGAACACCGGGGAGCTGTTTTTT; CDR3 protein: CASTPAEMNTGELFF
J gene: TRBJ1-5; clone size: NA; CDR3 length: 15; V gene: TRBV10-3; D gene: NA; CDR3 DNA: TGTGCCATCAGTGAGTCTCAGAGTCTGGGTCAGCCCCAGCATTTT; CDR3 protein: CAISESQSLGQPQHF
J gene: TRBJ1-3; clone size: NA; CDR3 length: 15; V gene: TRBV7-9; D gene: NA; CDR3 DNA: TGTGCCAGCAGCCCCGACACGTACTCTGGAAACACCATATATTTT; CDR3 protein: CASSPDTYSGNTIYF
J gene: TRBJ1-4; clone size: many; CDR3 length: 13; V gene: TRBV30; D gene: NA; CDR3 DNA: TGTGCCTGGAATCTTTTGGCTAATGAAAAACTGTTTTTT; CDR3 protein: CAWNLLANEKLFF
J gene: TRBJ2-3; clone size: many; CDR3 length: 13; V gene: TRBV5-1; D gene: NA; CDR3 DNA: TGCGCCAGCAGCTTGATGGGGTCAGATACGCAGTATTTT; CDR3 protein: CASSLMGSDTQYF
J gene: TRBJ2-6; clone size: few; CDR3 length: 14; V gene: TRBV5-1; D gene: NA; CDR3 DNA: TGCGCCAGCGGGTTTTTCTCTGGGGCCAACGTCCTGACTTTC; CDR3 protein: CASGFFSGANVLTF
J gene: TRBJ2-5; clone size: many; CDR3 length: 21; V gene: TRBV5-5; D gene: TRBD2; CDR3 DNA: TGTGCCAGCAGCTTGGGGCGGGGGGGCCTGTGGCCTCGGGCTGGTCAAGAGACCCAGTACTTC; CDR3 protein: CASSLGRGGLWPRAGQETQYF
J gene: TRBJ1-2; clone size: many; CDR3 length: 16; V gene: TRBV20-1; D gene: NA; CDR3 DNA: TGCAGTGCTAGAGACCGCACCGAGGGGATGGGCTATGGCTACACCTTC; CDR3 protein: CSARDRTEGMGYGYTF
J gene: TRBJ2-4; clone size: NA; CDR3 length: 14; V gene: TRBV5-1; D gene: NA; CDR3 DNA: TGCGCCAGCACCCCTTCGACAGGCAAAAACATTCAGTACTTC; CDR3 protein: CASTPSTGKNIQYF
J gene: TRBJ1-3; clone size: NA; CDR3 length: 16; V gene: TRBV25-1; D gene: NA; CDR3 DNA: TGTGCCAGCAGCCTCAGGCAGGGGACCTCTGGAAACACCATATATTTT; CDR3 protein: CASSLRQGTSGNTIYF
J gene: TRBJ2-5; clone size: many; CDR3 length: 15; V gene: TRBV12-3/TRBV12-4; D gene: NA; CDR3 DNA: TGTGCCAGCAGTTTAGCCCCAGGGTTAGGAGAGACCCAGTACTTC; CDR3 protein: CASSLAPGLGETQYF
J gene: TRBJ2-7; clone size: once; CDR3 length: 16; V gene: TRBV6-2/TRBV6-3; D gene: TRBD2; CDR3 DNA: TGTGCCAGCAGTGGGGGATGGGCGGGAGAAGGCAATGAGCAGTACTTC; CDR3 protein: CASSGGWAGEGNEQYF
J gene: TRBJ1-2; clone size: NA; CDR3 length: 14; V gene: TRBV12-3/TRBV12-4; D gene: TRBD1; CDR3 DNA: TGTGCCAGCAGTTTTAGGACAGGGGGCTGGGGCTACACCTTC; CDR3 protein: CASSFRTGGWGYTF
J gene: TRBJ1-2; clone size: NA; CDR3 length: 15; V gene: TRBV6-1; D gene: NA; CDR3 DNA: TGTGCCACCACCTATCGGGGGGGCAGGATCTATGGCTACACCTTC; CDR3 protein: CATTYRGGRIYGYTF
J gene: TRBJ1-2; clone size: NA; CDR3 length: 15; V gene: TRBV19; D gene: NA; CDR3 DNA: TGTGCCAGTAGTGCCTCGCCTACTCCTAACTATGGCTACACCTTC; CDR3 protein: CASSASPTPNYGYTF
J gene: TRBJ2-2; clone size: few; CDR3 length: 14; V gene: TRBV6-1; D gene: NA; CDR3 DNA: TGTGCCAGCAGACCGGGACAAAACACCGGGGAGCTGTTTTTT; CDR3 protein: CASRPGQNTGELFF
J gene: TRBJ2-6; clone size: few; CDR3 length: 14; V gene: TRBV12-3/TRBV12-4; D gene: NA; CDR3 DNA: TGTGCCAGCAGTCCCCGTTCTGGGGCCAACGTCCTGACTTTC; CDR3 protein: CASSPRSGANVLTF
J gene: TRBJ2-7; clone size: NA; CDR3 length: 16; V gene: TRBV9; D gene: TRBD1; CDR3 DNA: TGTGCCAGCAGCGCCGAGACCGGGACAGGGTTTCGCGGGCAGTACTTC; CDR3 protein: CASSAETGTGFRGQYF
J gene: TRBJ2-7; clone size: many; CDR3 length: 15; V gene: TRBV19; D gene: TRBD2; CDR3 DNA: TGTGCCAGTAGAGAGACTAGCGGGAGGAACTACGAGCAGTACTTC; CDR3 protein: CASRETSGRNYEQYF
J gene: TRBJ2-5; clone size: many; CDR3 length: 14; V gene: TRBV7-3; D gene: NA; CDR3 DNA: TGTGCCAGCAGCGCCCAGGGGGGAAGGGAGACCCAGTACTTC; CDR3 protein: CASSAQGGRETQYF
J gene: TRBJ2-4; clone size: NA; CDR3 length: 16; V gene: TRBV15; D gene: NA; CDR3 DNA: TGTGCCACCAGGGCTCCCGAGGGACTAGCCAAAAACATTCAGTACTTC; CDR3 protein: CATRAPEGLAKNIQYF
J gene: TRBJ2-4; clone size: NA; CDR3 length: 13; V gene: TRBV24-1; D gene: TRBD1; CDR3 DNA: TGTGCCACCAGTGCAGGGGGCCGGAACATTCAGTACTTC; CDR3 protein: CATSAGGRNIQYF
J gene: TRBJ1-1; clone size: NA; CDR3 length: 16; V gene: TRBV19; D gene: NA; CDR3 DNA: TGTGCCAGTAGTGAAGTTGGGGACACAGAGAACACTGAAGCTTTCTTT; CDR3 protein: CASSEVGDTENTEAFF
J gene: TRBJ2-7; clone size: many; CDR3 length: 15; V gene: TRBV20-1; D gene: TRBD1; CDR3 DNA: TGCAGTGCCGATGACAGACAGGGGAGCTCCTACGAGCAGTACTTC; CDR3 protein: CSADDRQGSSYEQYF
J gene: TRBJ2-1; clone size: many; CDR3 length: 13; V gene: TRBV12-3/TRBV12-4; D gene: TRBD1; CDR3 DNA: TGTGCCACCGACCCGCCGGGACAGAGTGTGCAGTTCTTC; CDR3 protein: CATDPPGQSVQFF
J gene: TRBJ1-4; clone size: NA; CDR3 length: 13; V gene: TRBV19; D gene: NA; CDR3 DNA: TGTGCCAGTTCCCGGGAACATAAAGGAAAACTGTTTTTT; CDR3 protein: CASSREHKGKLFF